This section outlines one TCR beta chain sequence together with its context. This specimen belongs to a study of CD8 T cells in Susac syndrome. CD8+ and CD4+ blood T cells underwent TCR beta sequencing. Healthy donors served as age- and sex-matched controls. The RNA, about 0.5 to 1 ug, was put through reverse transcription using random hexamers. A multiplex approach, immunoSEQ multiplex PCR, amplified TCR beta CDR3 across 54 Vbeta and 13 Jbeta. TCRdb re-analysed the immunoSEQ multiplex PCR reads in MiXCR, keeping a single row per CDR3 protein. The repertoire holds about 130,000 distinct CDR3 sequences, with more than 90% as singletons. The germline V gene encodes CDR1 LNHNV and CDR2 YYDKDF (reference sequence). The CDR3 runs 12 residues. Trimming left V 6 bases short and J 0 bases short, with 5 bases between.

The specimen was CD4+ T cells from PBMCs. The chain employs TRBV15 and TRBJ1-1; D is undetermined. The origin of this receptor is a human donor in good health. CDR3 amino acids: CATSLMNTEAFF. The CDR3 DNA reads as TGTGCCACCAGTTTAATGAACACTGAAGCTTTCTTT.